The present T cell receptor beta chain was sequenced within a study of OX40 agonist ivuxolimab in advanced cancers. Across the whole study: Cancers in dose escalation were hepatocellular, melanoma, renal cell and head and neck. Treatment received earlier with anti-PD-1, anti-PD-L1 or anti-CTLA-4 agents was allowed, and less than 45% had some. General study results and limits: Expanded clones belonging to CD8+ T cells outnumbered, on average, those of CD4+. It was not determined which antigens were specifically recognized by the peripheral T cells that had undergone clonal expansion.

Concerning this clone itself: Its target is not known.

The CDR3 consists of 14 residues. V trimming: 6 bases; J trimming: 5 bases; junction bases outside the gene matches: 6. CDR1 MNHEY and CDR2 SMNVEV come from the germline V gene (reference sequence). Produced via immunoSEQ multiplex PCR; TCRdb's table is partial and in-frame only. The table records tens of thousands of clones, approximately 94% of them present only once. The TCR sequence derives from an adult with an advanced solid tumor such as melanoma, head and neck, liver or kidney cancer. This specimen was CD4+ or CD8+ T cells sorted from blood, taken in a trial of the OX40 agonist ivuxolimab. The J gene is TRBJ2-5, the V gene TRBV27; 10 bases are a match to TRBD1. CDR3 bases: TGTGCCAGCAGAGGGGACAGGGGTTATGAGACCCAGTACTTC. It specifies CASRGDRGYETQYF.